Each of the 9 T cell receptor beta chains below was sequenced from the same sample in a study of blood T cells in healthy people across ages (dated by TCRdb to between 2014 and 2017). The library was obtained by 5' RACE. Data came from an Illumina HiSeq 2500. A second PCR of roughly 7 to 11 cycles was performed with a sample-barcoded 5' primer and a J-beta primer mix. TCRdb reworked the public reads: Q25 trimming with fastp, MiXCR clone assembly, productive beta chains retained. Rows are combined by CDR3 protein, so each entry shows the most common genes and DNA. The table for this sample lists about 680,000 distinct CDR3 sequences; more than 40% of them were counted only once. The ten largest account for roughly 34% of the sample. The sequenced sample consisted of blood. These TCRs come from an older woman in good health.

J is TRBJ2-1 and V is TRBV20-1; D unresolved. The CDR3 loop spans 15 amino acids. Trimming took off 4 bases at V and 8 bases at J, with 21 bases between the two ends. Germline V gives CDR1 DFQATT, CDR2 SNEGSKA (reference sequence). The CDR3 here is CSAIQLAQNLDEQFF. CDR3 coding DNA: TGCAGTGCTATCCAATTAGCCCAGAATTTGGATGAGCAGTTCTTC.

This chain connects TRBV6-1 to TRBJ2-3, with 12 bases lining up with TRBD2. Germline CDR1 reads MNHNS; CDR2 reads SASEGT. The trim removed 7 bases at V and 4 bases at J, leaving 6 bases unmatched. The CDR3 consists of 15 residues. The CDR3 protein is CASNRLAGDPDTQYF. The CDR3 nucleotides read TGTGCCAGCAATCGACTAGCGGGAGATCCAGATACGCAGTATTTT.

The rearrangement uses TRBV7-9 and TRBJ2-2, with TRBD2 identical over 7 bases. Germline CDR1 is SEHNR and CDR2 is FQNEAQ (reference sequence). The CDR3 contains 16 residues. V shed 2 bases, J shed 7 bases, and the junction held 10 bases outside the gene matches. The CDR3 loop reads CASSLSSGSNIGELFF. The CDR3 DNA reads TGTGCCAGCAGCTTATCTAGCGGAAGTAATATCGGGGAGCTGTTTTTT.

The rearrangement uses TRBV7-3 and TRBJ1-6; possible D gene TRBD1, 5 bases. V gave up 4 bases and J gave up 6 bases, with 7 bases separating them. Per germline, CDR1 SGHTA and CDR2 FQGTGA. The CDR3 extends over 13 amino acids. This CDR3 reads CASSWGGNSPLHF. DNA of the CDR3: TGTGCCAGCAGCTGGGGGGGTAATTCACCCCTCCACTTT.

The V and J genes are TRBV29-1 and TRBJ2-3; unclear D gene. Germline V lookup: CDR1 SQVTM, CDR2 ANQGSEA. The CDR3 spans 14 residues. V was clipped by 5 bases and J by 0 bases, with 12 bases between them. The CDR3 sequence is CSVIKGRSTDTQYF. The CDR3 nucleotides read TGCAGCGTTATCAAGGGCCGTAGCACAGATACGCAGTATTTT.

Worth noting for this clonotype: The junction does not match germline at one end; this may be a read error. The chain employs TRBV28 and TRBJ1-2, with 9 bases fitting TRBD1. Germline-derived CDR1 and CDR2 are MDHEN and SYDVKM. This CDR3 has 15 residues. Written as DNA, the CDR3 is TGTGCCAGCAACCGGCCGGGACAGGGAAACTATGGCTACACTTTC. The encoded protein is CASNRPGQGNYGYTF.

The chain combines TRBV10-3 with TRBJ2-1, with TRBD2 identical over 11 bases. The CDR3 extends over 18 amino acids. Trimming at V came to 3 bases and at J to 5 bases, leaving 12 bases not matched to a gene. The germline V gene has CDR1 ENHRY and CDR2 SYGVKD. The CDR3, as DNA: TGTGCCATCAGTGAATCGTTGGTAGCGGGAGGGCCCCACAATGAGCAGTTCTTC. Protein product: CAISESLVAGGPHNEQFF.

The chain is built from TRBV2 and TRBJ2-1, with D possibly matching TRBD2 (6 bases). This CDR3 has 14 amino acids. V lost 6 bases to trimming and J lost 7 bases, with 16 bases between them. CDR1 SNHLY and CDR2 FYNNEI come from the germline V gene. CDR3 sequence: CASRANAAGNEQFF. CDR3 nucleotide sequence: TGTGCCAGCAGGGCCAACGCCGCGGGGAATGAGCAGTTCTTC.

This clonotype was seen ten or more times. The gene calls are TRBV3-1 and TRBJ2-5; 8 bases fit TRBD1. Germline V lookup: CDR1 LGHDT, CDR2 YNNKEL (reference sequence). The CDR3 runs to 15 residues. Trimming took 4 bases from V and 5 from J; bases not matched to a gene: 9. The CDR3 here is CASSLTGTGGETQYF. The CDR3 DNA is TGTGCCAGCAGCCTCACCGGGACAGGAGGGGAGACCCAGTACTTC.